The source of this T cell receptor beta chain is a study of cytomegalovirus exposure and HLA in healthy donors. As for the study in general: A prior study identified some 100 million unique TCR beta sequences from about 180 million T cells.

Trimming shortened V by 3 bases and J by 5 bases, and 17 bases separated the two germline ends. Germline values: CDR1 SNHLY, CDR2 FYNNEI. There are 15 residues in the CDR3. PCR amplification relied on 60 Vbeta primers (plus 13 Jbeta primers). Repertoires were generated with immunoSEQ multiplex PCR, while TCRdb's copy carries only in-frame clones and drops some. The top ten hold roughly 8.6% of the sample, which has 95,000 to 130,000 clones, roughly 69% seen once. Material: PBMCs. This sequence was found in a woman in her thirties or forties in good health and CMV-seropositive. The V and J genes are TRBV2 and TRBJ2-7; TRBD2 is a possible D gene (5 bases). The CDR3 loop reads CASSDLRTGVHEQYF. CDR3 DNA sequence: TGTGCCAGCAGTGATCTCAGGACCGGGGTCCACGAGCAGTACTTC.